This TCR beta chain is from a study of metastatic and nonmetastatic thyroid tumors. Across the whole study: Repertoires from malignant and benign thyroid patients were compared across blood and tumor or nodule tissue.

This clone occurred many times. What it binds is not known. Study processing details: CDR3 was compared across clinicopathological groups, and the resulting differences were used to build a distant-metastasis classifier for papillary thyroid cancer. MiXCR was used by TCRdb to re-call the PCR reads. TCRdb, not the authors, supplied the V and J calls. The sample has tens of thousands of clones, 20% to 25% seen once. Study observations and caveats: According to reports, the diversity of TCR beta was significantly higher in malignant thyroid tumors than in benign nodules, and this held in both blood and tumor samples.

Thyroid surgery was performed in patients who had received no treatment beforehand. CDR3 length: 12 amino acids. Germline trimming cut 7 bases from V and 8 bases from J; bases unmatched to any gene: 7. Germline V gives CDR1 MNHNS, CDR2 SASEGT. The sample was blood. The receptor comes from a female donor with papillary thyroid cancer or a benign thyroid nodule (not recorded which). Some clones in this sample may be carry-over from other donors' samples. The chain is built from TRBV6-1 and TRBJ1-2, with TRBD1 matching 7 bases. The CDR3 DNA reads as TGTGCCAGCATACAGGGGAGAGGGGGCTACACCTTC. Translating it yields CASIQGRGGYTF.